Sequencing of this T cell receptor beta chain was carried out in a study of T cells in Graves' hyperthyroidism and ophthalmopathy. TCR beta CDR3 sequences were amplified from RNA transcripts. An initial round of RT-PCR targeting the TCR CDR3 relied on the HTBI primer set. TCRdb reprocessed the multiplex PCR reads via MiXCR and lists one record per CDR3 protein. The data show fewer than 600,000 distinct CDR3 sequences, around 15% seen once. Uncontrolled infection, other autoimmune disease, pregnancy or lactation led to exclusion. At least ten counts were recorded for this clonotype. The sequence came from a middle-aged woman with Graves' hyperthyroidism. Sequenced material: blood.

CDR3 protein: CASSSGYTYEQYF. The CDR3 DNA is TGTGCCAGCAGTTCTGGATATACCTACGAGCAGTACTTC. The chain couples TRBV12-3 or TRBV12-4 to TRBJ2-7; D unresolved. V was clipped by 4 bases and J by 2 bases, with 9 bases between them. The CDR3 is 13 amino acids.